In this sample, the clone carrying this T cell receptor beta chain turned up once. Its antigen is currently unknown. This sample is part of a study of blood T cells in healthy people across ages. Turning to the study itself: In model experiments, template switching was able to capture about one barcoded beta molecule for every two T cells that were present. The study, taken as a whole, reports: Naive and antigen-experienced cells could not be conclusively compared, given unsorted PBMCs.

The germline V gene encodes CDR1 MNHEY and CDR2 SVGEGT. The V segment lost 3 bases and the J segment 6 bases; nucleotides outside the gene matches: 2. The CDR3 is 13 amino acids. A second PCR, run for roughly 7 to 12 cycles, used a sample-barcoded 5' primer plus a J-beta primer mix. TCRdb re-derived calls from the 5' RACE reads in MiXCR, one entry per CDR3 protein. The sample yields around 500,000 distinct CDR3 sequences, roughly 48% seen once. Caucasian, healthy and from Russia, the donors were aged between roughly 6 and 100. Collection of about 9.4 milliliters of peripheral blood was performed for each donor.

The genes are TRBV6-2 or TRBV6-3 and TRBJ2-7; 10 positions match TRBD2. Sample: blood. The TCR originated in an elderly man in good health. The CDR3 nucleotides read TGTGCCAGCAGTTATTGGACTAGCGGCGAGCAGTACTTC. Translating gives CASSYWTSGEQYF.